The T cell receptor (beta chain) under discussion was sequenced for a study of patients and donors after allogeneic stem cell transplantation. The sample holds many counts of this clonotype. The CDR3 consists of 14 residues. The ends were cut back, 2 bases at V and 1 base at J, with 7 bases in the middle. TCRdb reanalysed the RT-PCR reads using MiXCR and keeps one entry per CDR3 protein. The sample has about 960,000 distinct CDR3 sequences, around 17% seen once. The TCR comes from a human donor who was either an allogeneic HSCT recipient or a stem cell or donor lymphocyte infusion donor (not recorded which). It is not recorded whose cells these are; they may come from a transplant donor. The sample taken for sequencing was blood, either unsorted or a sorted T cell fraction (not recorded which). V gene TRBV12-3 or TRBV12-4 combines with J gene TRBJ2-3, with D possibly TRBD2 on 5 matching bases. In DNA form, the CDR3 reads TGTGCCAGCAGTTTATCCGGGGGCACAGATACGCAGTATTTT. Amino acids: CASSLSGGTDTQYF.